This TCR beta chain is drawn from a study of radiotherapy plus CTLA-4 blockade in lung cancer. Across the study: In roughly 19% of patients, objective responses were seen; 31% had disease control.

CTLA-4 blockade using ipilimumab, together with focal radiation, was received by patients with chemo-refractory metastatic non-small-cell lung cancer. Of note for this clone: Its matching antigen is unknown.

In germline, CDR1 is SEHNR, CDR2 FQNEAQ (reference sequence). The CDR3 runs to 13 residues. Study conclusions and caveats: There was expansion of tumor-derived TCR clones in blood after radiotherapy plus ipilimumab. Early shifts in blood T cell clones, with interferon-beta, reportedly predicted response best.

Clones were sequenced by immunoSEQ multiplex PCR, and TCRdb holds only the in-frame ones, with some missing. The profile shows 95,000 to 150,000 clones, 75% to 90% of them singletons. The gene calls are TRBV7-9 and TRBJ1-1; tentative D call: TRBD1 (6 bases). The TCR originated in a human donor with non-small cell lung cancer that progressed on radiotherapy plus ipilimumab. Sequenced here: peripheral blood, sampled from a patient treated with radiotherapy plus ipilimumab. DNA for the CDR3: TGTGCTGCGGAGACTACAGGGAGTACTGAAGCTTTCTTT. Amino acids: CAAETTGSTEAFF.